The rows below give T cell receptor beta chains drawn from one sample of a study of shared clonotypes between healthy human individuals. This table comes from immunoSEQ multiplex PCR, and its TCRdb copy is limited to in-frame clones, with some not included. Of hundreds of thousands of clones listed, 95% to 98% are singletons. Sequencing input: naive CD8+ T cells sorted from blood. Every receptor here comes from a man aged 25-45 years in good health. CDR3s include the opening cysteine and the closing phenylalanine or tryptophan. Fields, in order: D gene, clone size, V gene, J gene, CDR3 protein, CDR3 DNA. A D gene is named only where the DNA matches it firmly. A row's size may be missing; if present it is once, few, many or a size class.

d_gene: -; abundance: -; v_gene: TRBV6-1; j_gene: TRBJ2-1; CDR3aa: CATRPWSSSYNEQFF; CDR3nt: TGTGCCACCCGGCCCTGGTCCAGCTCCTACAATGAGCAGTTCTTC
d_gene: TRBD2; abundance: -; v_gene: TRBV5-1; j_gene: TRBJ2-3; CDR3aa: CASSATSGRGDTQYF; CDR3nt: TGCGCCAGCAGCGCCACTAGCGGGAGAGGAGATACGCAGTATTTT
d_gene: -; abundance: -; v_gene: TRBV7-9; j_gene: TRBJ2-2; CDR3aa: CASSFRMSTGELFF; CDR3nt: TGTGCCAGCAGCTTTCGGATGAGCACCGGGGAGCTGTTTTTT
d_gene: -; abundance: -; v_gene: TRBV7-2; j_gene: TRBJ2-3; CDR3aa: CASSQGARPDTQYF; CDR3nt: TGTGCCAGCAGCCAGGGAGCGAGGCCAGATACGCAGTATTTT
d_gene: -; abundance: -; v_gene: TRBV7-2; j_gene: TRBJ1-2; CDR3aa: CASSLKGEEDYGYTF; CDR3nt: TGTGCCAGCAGCTTAAAGGGGGAAGAGGACTATGGCTACACCTTC
d_gene: TRBD2; abundance: -; v_gene: TRBV6-5; j_gene: TRBJ2-1; CDR3aa: CASRSGTSGRNEQFF; CDR3nt: TGTGCCAGCAGATCCGGGACTAGCGGGAGAAATGAGCAGTTCTTC
d_gene: -; abundance: -; v_gene: TRBV4-1; j_gene: TRBJ2-7; CDR3aa: CASSQDSQGYYEQYF; CDR3nt: TGCGCCAGCAGCCAAGATTCTCAGGGCTACTACGAGCAGTACTTC
d_gene: -; abundance: -; v_gene: TRBV29-1; j_gene: TRBJ2-5; CDR3aa: CSVEGFRDQLASETQYF; CDR3nt: TGCAGCGTTGAGGGGTTCCGGGACCAACTTGCGTCCGAGACCCAGTACTTC
d_gene: -; abundance: many; v_gene: TRBV4-3; j_gene: TRBJ1-2; CDR3aa: CASSSSSGGLYGYTF; CDR3nt: TGCGCCAGCAGCTCGAGTTCGGGAGGCCTCTATGGCTACACCTTC
d_gene: -; abundance: -; v_gene: TRBV11-2; j_gene: TRBJ1-1; CDR3aa: CASKPESTEAFF; CDR3nt: TGTGCCAGCAAACCGGAGAGCACTGAAGCTTTCTTT
d_gene: -; abundance: -; v_gene: TRBV11-2; j_gene: TRBJ1-4; CDR3aa: CASSLERSPNEKLFF; CDR3nt: TGTGCCAGCAGCTTAGAAAGAAGTCCTAATGAAAAACTGTTTTTT
d_gene: -; abundance: -; v_gene: TRBV30; j_gene: TRBJ1-5; CDR3aa: CAWSAYAEPQHF; CDR3nt: TGTGCCTGGAGCGCGTACGCGGAGCCCCAGCATTTT
d_gene: TRBD2; abundance: -; v_gene: TRBV27; j_gene: TRBJ2-1; CDR3aa: CASRPGLAESYNEQFF; CDR3nt: TGTGCCAGCAGACCGGGACTAGCGGAGTCCTACAATGAGCAGTTCTTC
d_gene: -; abundance: once; v_gene: TRBV29-1; j_gene: TRBJ2-7; CDR3aa: CSGGDSSIAEQYF; CDR3nt: TGCAGCGGAGGGGACTCAAGTATAGCCGAGCAGTACTTC
d_gene: -; abundance: -; v_gene: TRBV29-1; j_gene: TRBJ2-1; CDR3aa: CSVGGIRYNEQFF; CDR3nt: TGCAGCGTTGGAGGGATTAGGTACAATGAGCAGTTCTTC
d_gene: -; abundance: -; v_gene: TRBV6-1; j_gene: TRBJ1-1; CDR3aa: CASSGWRDRASGTEAFF; CDR3nt: TGTGCCAGCAGTGGATGGCGTGACAGAGCCTCGGGGACTGAAGCTTTCTTT
d_gene: TRBD1; abundance: -; v_gene: TRBV11-2; j_gene: TRBJ1-2; CDR3aa: CASSSMRDRGPRYGYTF; CDR3nt: TGTGCCAGCAGCTCTATGCGGGACAGGGGGCCTCGCTATGGCTACACCTTC
d_gene: TRBD2; abundance: -; v_gene: TRBV7-9; j_gene: TRBJ2-1; CDR3aa: CASSFSSGYNEQFF; CDR3nt: TGTGCCAGCAGCTTTTCTAGCGGGTACAATGAGCAGTTCTTC
d_gene: TRBD2; abundance: -; v_gene: TRBV5-5; j_gene: TRBJ2-2; CDR3aa: CASSLDLAGGTGELFF; CDR3nt: TGTGCCAGCAGCTTGGATCTAGCGGGAGGCACCGGGGAGCTGTTTTTT
d_gene: -; abundance: -; v_gene: TRBV7-2; j_gene: TRBJ2-3; CDR3aa: CASSFSDNELTDTQYF; CDR3nt: TGTGCCAGCAGCTTTAGCGACAATGAACTCACAGATACGCAGTATTTT
d_gene: TRBD2; abundance: -; v_gene: TRBV27; j_gene: TRBJ2-1; CDR3aa: CASLSGYNEQFF; CDR3nt: TGTGCCAGCCTTAGCGGGTATAATGAGCAGTTCTTC
d_gene: -; abundance: -; v_gene: TRBV6-6; j_gene: TRBJ2-2; CDR3aa: CASSYGAYTGELFF; CDR3nt: TGTGCCAGCAGTTACGGGGCGTACACCGGGGAGCTGTTTTTT
d_gene: -; abundance: -; v_gene: TRBV7-9; j_gene: TRBJ2-6; CDR3aa: CASSPPLADSGANVLTF; CDR3nt: TGTGCCAGCAGCCCGCCCTTGGCGGACTCTGGGGCCAACGTCCTGACTTTC
d_gene: -; abundance: -; v_gene: TRBV14; j_gene: TRBJ2-7; CDR3aa: CASSQDIGARGEQYF; CDR3nt: TGTGCCAGCAGCCAAGATATCGGGGCCCGGGGCGAGCAGTACTTC
d_gene: -; abundance: -; v_gene: TRBV5-4; j_gene: TRBJ2-7; CDR3aa: CASSSGMYEQYF; CDR3nt: TGTGCCAGCAGCTCTGGAATGTACGAGCAGTACTTC
d_gene: -; abundance: -; v_gene: TRBV2; j_gene: TRBJ2-1; CDR3aa: CASSEGLARNEQFF; CDR3nt: TGTGCCAGCAGTGAAGGGCTAGCGAGGAATGAGCAGTTCTTC
d_gene: TRBD2; abundance: -; v_gene: TRBV4-3; j_gene: TRBJ2-7; CDR3aa: CASSTGLAGVEQYF; CDR3nt: TGCGCCAGCAGCACGGGACTAGCGGGAGTCGAGCAGTACTTC
d_gene: -; abundance: -; v_gene: TRBV11-2; j_gene: TRBJ2-3; CDR3aa: CASSAGGVTQYF; CDR3nt: TGTGCCAGCAGCGCAGGTGGAGTTACGCAGTATTTT
d_gene: -; abundance: -; v_gene: TRBV7-9; j_gene: TRBJ2-1; CDR3aa: CASTLRTAYNEQFF; CDR3nt: TGTGCCAGCACACTGAGGACAGCCTACAATGAGCAGTTCTTC
d_gene: -; abundance: -; v_gene: TRBV27; j_gene: TRBJ2-7; CDR3aa: CASSFGRTYEQYF; CDR3nt: TGTGCCAGCAGTTTCGGCAGGACCTACGAGCAGTACTTC
d_gene: TRBD2; abundance: -; v_gene: TRBV2; j_gene: TRBJ2-5; CDR3aa: CASSAGLASGTQYF; CDR3nt: TGTGCCAGCAGTGCGGGACTAGCGAGCGGGACCCAGTACTTC
d_gene: -; abundance: -; v_gene: TRBV27; j_gene: TRBJ1-5; CDR3aa: CASSSGGGNQPQHF; CDR3nt: TGTGCCAGCAGTTCTGGAGGAGGCAATCAGCCCCAGCATTTT
d_gene: TRBD1; abundance: -; v_gene: TRBV5-8; j_gene: TRBJ1-2; CDR3aa: CASRDREDLSYGYTF; CDR3nt: TGTGCCAGCCGGGACAGGGAGGATTTGTCTTATGGCTACACCTTC
d_gene: TRBD2; abundance: -; v_gene: TRBV6-6; j_gene: TRBJ2-3; CDR3aa: CASSYGAGGPTDTQYF; CDR3nt: TGTGCCAGCAGTTACGGAGCGGGAGGGCCTACAGATACGCAGTATTTT
d_gene: -; abundance: -; v_gene: TRBV6-5; j_gene: TRBJ2-7; CDR3aa: CASSYSMGEQYF; CDR3nt: TGTGCCAGCAGTTACTCGATGGGAGAGCAGTACTTC
d_gene: TRBD2; abundance: -; v_gene: TRBV2; j_gene: TRBJ2-3; CDR3aa: CASWYSSGRGSQDTQYF; CDR3nt: TGTGCCAGCTGGTACTCTAGCGGGAGAGGGTCACAAGATACGCAGTATTTT
d_gene: -; abundance: -; v_gene: TRBV10-2; j_gene: TRBJ2-7; CDR3aa: CASSAAAYEQYF; CDR3nt: TGCGCCAGCAGTGCAGCCGCCTACGAGCAGTACTTC